This T cell receptor beta chain stems from a study of T-cell reconstitution after alpha-beta-depleted transplantation in children. Study results and limitations: Some patients owed their high day-60 TCRbeta diversity to surviving recipient T cells and thymic progenitors. Newly generated T cells supplied most T-cell counts and diversity one year post-transplant. There were reportedly several hundred expanded graft clones from which alpha-beta T cells came about two months after transplant.

A word on this clonotype: What it binds is unknown.

During its preparation, the TCRbeta library received unique molecular identifiers. Each CDR3 protein is one row after TCRdb ran MiXCR on the PCR reads. The table includes hundreds of thousands of distinct CDR3 sequences, 10% to 15% detected once. This CDR3 has 14 amino acids. Deletions cut 2 bases from V and 4 bases from J, with 9 bases between. Germline CDR1 is SGHTA and CDR2 is FQGTGA. The J gene is TRBJ2-1, the V gene TRBV7-3; D is possibly TRBD1 or TRBD2 (5 bases each). This TCR came from a girl aged 2-10 years with congenital amegakaryocytic thrombocytopenia, due to receive a stem cell transplant. Specimen: PBMCs, collected before TCRalphabeta/CD19-depleted stem cell transplant. The CDR3 region is CASSLDGAYNEQFF. The CDR3 DNA is TGTGCCAGCAGCTTAGACGGGGCTTACAATGAGCAGTTCTTC.